This T cell receptor (beta chain) was profiled in a study of CD8 T cells in ankylosing spondylitis. The V and J ends lost 7 bases and 6 bases, in that order; junction bases with no gene match: 12. The CDR3 is 14 amino acids. Looked up from germline, CDR1 is MNHEY and CDR2 is SMNVEV (reference sequence). TCRdb independently ran MiXCR on the 5' RACE reads; one entry per CDR3 protein. This sample carries a few hundred thousand distinct CDR3 sequences, 20% to 25% of them seen once, and the ten largest clones take around 3.2%. The V and J genes are TRBV27 and TRBJ2-7, with 7 bases aligning to TRBD2. The clonotype comes from a female donor with ankylosing spondylitis or in good health (not recorded which). Sequencing was done on a sample of blood, either unsorted or a sorted T cell fraction (not recorded which). The CDR3 DNA follows: TGTGCCAGCAAAGAGGCGGGAGCATCATTCGAGCAGTACTTC. It translates to CASKEAGASFEQYF.